This TCR beta chain appears in the sequencing data of a study of cytomegalovirus exposure and HLA in healthy donors. Study outcomes and limitations: Among immune exposure information, only CMV serostatus was available.

Comment on this clone: What it binds is unknown.

Losses at the gene ends were 1 base for V and 1 base for J; bases not matched to a gene: 2. Germline V CDR1 and CDR2: MNHEY, SVGAGI. The CDR3 contains 16 residues. The PCR employed 60 Vbeta primers together with 13 Jbeta primers. Measured with immunoSEQ multiplex PCR; TCRdb has only the in-frame clones, and not every one. The sample lists around 120,000 clones, over 65% occurring once. This chain connects TRBV6-5 to TRBJ2-5; 11 bases are shared with TRBD2. The sequencing input was PBMCs. This clonotype was sampled from a young man in good health and CMV-seronegative. As DNA, the CDR3 is TGTGCCAGCAGTTACTTTGGGACTAGCGGCCAAGAGACCCAGTACTTC. Its protein is CASSYFGTSGQETQYF.